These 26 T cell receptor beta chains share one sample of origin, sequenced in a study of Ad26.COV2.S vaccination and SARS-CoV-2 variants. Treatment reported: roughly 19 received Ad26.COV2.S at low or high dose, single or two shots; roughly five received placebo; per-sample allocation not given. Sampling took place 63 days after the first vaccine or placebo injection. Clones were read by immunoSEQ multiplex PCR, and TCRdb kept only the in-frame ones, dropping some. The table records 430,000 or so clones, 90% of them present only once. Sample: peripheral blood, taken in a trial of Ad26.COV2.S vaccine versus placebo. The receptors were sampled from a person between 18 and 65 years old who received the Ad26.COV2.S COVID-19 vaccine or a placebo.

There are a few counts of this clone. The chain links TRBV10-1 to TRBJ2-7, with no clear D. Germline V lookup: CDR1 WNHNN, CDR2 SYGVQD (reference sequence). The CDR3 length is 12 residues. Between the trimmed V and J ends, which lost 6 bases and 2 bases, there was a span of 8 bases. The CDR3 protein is CASSSGPYEQYF. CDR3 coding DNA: TGCGCCAGCAGCAGTGGCCCCTACGAGCAGTACTTC.

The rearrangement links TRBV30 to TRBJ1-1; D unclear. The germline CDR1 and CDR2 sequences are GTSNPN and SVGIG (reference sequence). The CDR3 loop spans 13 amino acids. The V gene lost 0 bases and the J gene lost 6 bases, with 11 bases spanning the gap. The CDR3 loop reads CAWSVNGRAEAFF. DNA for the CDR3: TGTGCCTGGAGTGTAAATGGGAGGGCTGAAGCTTTCTTT.

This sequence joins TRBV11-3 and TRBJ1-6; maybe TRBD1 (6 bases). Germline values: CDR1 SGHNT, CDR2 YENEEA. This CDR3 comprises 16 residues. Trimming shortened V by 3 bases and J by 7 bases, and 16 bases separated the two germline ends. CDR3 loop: CASSFSGGMANSPLHF. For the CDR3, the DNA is TGTGCCAGCAGCTTCTCCGGGGGCATGGCCAATTCACCCCTCCACTTT.

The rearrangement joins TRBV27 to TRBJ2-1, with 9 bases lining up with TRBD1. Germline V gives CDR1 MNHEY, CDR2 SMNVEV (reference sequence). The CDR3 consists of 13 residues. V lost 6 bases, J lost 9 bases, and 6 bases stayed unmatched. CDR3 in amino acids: CASRRTGASEQFF. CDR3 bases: TGTGCCAGCAGGCGGACAGGGGCAAGTGAGCAGTTCTTC.

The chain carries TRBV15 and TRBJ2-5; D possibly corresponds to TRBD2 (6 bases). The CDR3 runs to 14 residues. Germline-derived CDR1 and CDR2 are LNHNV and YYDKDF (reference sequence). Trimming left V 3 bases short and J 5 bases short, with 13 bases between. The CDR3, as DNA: TGTGCCACCAGCAGCGGGGAGGTCTCGGAGACCCAGTACTTC. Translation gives CATSSGEVSETQYF.

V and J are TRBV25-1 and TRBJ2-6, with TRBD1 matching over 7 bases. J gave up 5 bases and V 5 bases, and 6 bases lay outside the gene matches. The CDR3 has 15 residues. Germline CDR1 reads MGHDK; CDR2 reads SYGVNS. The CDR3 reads CASSPQGFWANVLTF. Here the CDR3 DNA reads TGTGCCAGCAGTCCACAGGGGTTCTGGGCCAACGTCCTGACTTTC.

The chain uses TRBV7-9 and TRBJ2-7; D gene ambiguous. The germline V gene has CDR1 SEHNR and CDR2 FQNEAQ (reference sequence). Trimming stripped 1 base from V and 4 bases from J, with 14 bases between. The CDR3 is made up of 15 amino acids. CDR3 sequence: CASSLVAPASYEQYF. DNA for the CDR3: TGTGCCAGCAGCTTAGTCGCTCCAGCCTCATACGAGCAGTACTTC.

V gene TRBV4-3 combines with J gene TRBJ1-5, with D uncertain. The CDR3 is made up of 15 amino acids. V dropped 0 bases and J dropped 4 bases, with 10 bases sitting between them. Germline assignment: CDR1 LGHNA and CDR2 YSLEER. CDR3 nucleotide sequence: TGCGCCAGCAGCCAAGATGCACGGATGAATCAGCCCCAGCATTTT. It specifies CASSQDARMNQPQHF.

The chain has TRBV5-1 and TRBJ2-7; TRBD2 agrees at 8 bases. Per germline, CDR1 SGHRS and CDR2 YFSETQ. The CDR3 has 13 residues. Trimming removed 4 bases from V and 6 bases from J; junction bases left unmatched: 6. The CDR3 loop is CASSPTSDFEQYF. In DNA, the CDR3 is TGCGCCAGCAGCCCGACTAGCGACTTCGAGCAGTACTTC. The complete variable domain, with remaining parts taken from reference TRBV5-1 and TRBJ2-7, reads KAGVTQTPRYLIKTRGQQVTLSCSPISGHRSVSWYQQTPGQGLQFLFEYFSETQRNKGNFPGRFSGRQFSNSRSEMNVSTLELGDSALYLCASSPTSDFEQYFGPGTRLTVT.

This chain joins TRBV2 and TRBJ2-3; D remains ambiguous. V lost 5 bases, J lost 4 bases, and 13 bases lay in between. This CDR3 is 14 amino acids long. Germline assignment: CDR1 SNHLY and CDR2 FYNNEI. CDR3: CASSRASISDTQYF. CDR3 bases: TGTGCCAGCAGTCGGGCCTCCATATCAGATACGCAGTATTTT. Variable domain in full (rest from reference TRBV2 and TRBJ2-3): EPEVTQTPSHQVTQMGQEVILRCVPISNHLYFYWYRQILGQKVEFLVSFYNNEISEKSEIFDDQFSVERPDGSNFTLKIRSTKLEDSAMYFCASSRASISDTQYFGPGTRLTVL.

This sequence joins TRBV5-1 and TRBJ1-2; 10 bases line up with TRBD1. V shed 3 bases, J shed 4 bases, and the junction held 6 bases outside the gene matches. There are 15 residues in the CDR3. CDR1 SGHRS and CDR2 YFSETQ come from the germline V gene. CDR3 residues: CASSSPGQGFYGYTF. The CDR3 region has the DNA TGCGCCAGCAGCTCACCGGGACAGGGGTTCTATGGCTACACCTTC.

The CDR3 protein is CASSLGHGVVYF. CDR3 sequence (DNA): TGTGCCAGCAGTTTAGGGCATGGGGTTGTCTACTTC. The chain combines TRBV28 with TRBJ2-7; D is undetermined. This CDR3 is 12 amino acids long. Per germline, CDR1 MDHEN and CDR2 SYDVKM. Trimming stripped 2 bases from V and 13 bases from J, with 15 bases between.

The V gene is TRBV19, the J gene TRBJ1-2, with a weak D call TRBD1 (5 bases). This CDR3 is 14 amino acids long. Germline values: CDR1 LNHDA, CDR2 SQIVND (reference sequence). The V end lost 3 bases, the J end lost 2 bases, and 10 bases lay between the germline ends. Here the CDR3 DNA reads TGTGCCAGTAGTATGGGGGGTCGGAACTATGGCTACACCTTC. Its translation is CASSMGGRNYGYTF.

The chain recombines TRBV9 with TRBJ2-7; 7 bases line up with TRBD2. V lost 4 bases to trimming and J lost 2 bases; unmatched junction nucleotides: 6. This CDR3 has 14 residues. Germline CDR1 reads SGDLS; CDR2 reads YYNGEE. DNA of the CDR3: TGTGCCAGCAGCTCCGGACTAGATCCCTACGAGCAGTACTTC. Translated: CASSSGLDPYEQYF.

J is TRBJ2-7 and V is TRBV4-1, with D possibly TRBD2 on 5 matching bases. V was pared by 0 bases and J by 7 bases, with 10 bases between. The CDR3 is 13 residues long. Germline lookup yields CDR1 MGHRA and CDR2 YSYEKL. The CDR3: CASSQELRREQYF. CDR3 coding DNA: TGCGCCAGCAGCCAAGAGCTTCGGAGGGAGCAGTACTTC.

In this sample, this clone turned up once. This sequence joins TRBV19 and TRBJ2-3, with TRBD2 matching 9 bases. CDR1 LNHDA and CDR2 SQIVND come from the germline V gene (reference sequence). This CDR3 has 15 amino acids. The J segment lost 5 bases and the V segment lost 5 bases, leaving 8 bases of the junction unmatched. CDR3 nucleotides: TGTGCCAGTAGTTTTAGCGGGAGCGCGGGAGATACGCAGTATTTT. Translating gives CASSFSGSAGDTQYF.

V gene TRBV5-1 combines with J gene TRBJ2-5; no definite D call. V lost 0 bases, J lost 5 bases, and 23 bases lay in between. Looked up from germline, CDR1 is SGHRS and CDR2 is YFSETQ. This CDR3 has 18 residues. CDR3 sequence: CASSLAPTTTQAGETQYF. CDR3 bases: TGCGCCAGCAGCTTGGCCCCCACGACCACGCAAGCTGGGGAGACCCAGTACTTC.

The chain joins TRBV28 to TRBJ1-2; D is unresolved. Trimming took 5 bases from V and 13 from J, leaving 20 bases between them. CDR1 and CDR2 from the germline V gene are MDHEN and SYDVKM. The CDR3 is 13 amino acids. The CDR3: CASSPMPPPGPTF. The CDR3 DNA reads TGTGCCAGCAGTCCAATGCCTCCGCCAGGACCCACCTTC.

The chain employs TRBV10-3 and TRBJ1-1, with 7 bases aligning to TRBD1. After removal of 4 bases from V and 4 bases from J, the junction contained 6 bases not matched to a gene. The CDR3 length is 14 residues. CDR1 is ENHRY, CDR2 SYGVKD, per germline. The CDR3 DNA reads TGTGCCATCAGTGGTCGAGACAGGGCCACTGAAGCTTTCTTT. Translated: CAISGRDRATEAFF.

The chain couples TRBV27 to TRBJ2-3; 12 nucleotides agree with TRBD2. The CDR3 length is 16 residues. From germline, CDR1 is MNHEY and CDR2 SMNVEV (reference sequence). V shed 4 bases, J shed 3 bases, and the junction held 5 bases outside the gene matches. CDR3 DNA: TGTGCCAGCAGTTCGCATCTAGCGGGAGGGACAGATACGCAGTATTTT. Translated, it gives CASSSHLAGGTDTQYF.

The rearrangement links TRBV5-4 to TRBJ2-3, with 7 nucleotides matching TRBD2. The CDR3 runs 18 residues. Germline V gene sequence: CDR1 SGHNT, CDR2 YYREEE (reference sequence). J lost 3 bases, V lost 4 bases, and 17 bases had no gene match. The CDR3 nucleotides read TGTGCCAGCAGCACCCCCCATTCGTGGGCGGGAGAAACAGATACGCAGTATTTT. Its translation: CASSTPHSWAGETDTQYF.

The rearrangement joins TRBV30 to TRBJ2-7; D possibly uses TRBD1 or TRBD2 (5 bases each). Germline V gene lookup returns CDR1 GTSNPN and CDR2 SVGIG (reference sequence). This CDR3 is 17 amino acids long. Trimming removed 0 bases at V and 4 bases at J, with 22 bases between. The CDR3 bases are TGTGCCTGGAGTGTACCCGTGGTGGGGGTGGCAATTTACGAGCAGTACTTC. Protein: CAWSVPVVGVAIYEQYF.

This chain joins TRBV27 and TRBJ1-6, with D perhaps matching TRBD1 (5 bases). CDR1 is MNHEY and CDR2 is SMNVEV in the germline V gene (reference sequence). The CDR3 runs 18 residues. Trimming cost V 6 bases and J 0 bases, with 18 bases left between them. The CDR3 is CASRRDGRFISYNSPLHF. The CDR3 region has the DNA TGTGCCAGCAGACGGGACGGACGATTTATCTCCTATAATTCACCCCTCCACTTT.

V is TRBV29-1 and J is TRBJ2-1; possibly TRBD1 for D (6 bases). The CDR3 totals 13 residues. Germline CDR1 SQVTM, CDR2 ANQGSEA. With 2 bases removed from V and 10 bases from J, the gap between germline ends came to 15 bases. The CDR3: CSVERTQRGEQFF. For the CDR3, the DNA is TGCAGCGTTGAAAGGACCCAAAGGGGGGAGCAGTTCTTC.

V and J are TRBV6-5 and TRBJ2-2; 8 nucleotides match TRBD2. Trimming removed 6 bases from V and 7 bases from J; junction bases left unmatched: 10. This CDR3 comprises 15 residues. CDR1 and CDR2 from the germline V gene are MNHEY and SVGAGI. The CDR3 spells CASRRPGLEGGELFF. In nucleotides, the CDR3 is TGTGCCAGCAGACGACCGGGACTAGAAGGCGGGGAGCTGTTTTTT.

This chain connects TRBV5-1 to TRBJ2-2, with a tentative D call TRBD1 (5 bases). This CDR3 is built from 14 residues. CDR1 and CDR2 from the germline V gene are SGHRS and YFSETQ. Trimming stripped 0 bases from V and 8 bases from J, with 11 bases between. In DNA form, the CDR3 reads TGCGCCAGCAGCTTGGAAGGGGCTCTTGGGGAGCTGTTTTTT. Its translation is CASSLEGALGELFF. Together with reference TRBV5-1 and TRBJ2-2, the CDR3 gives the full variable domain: KAGVTQTPRYLIKTRGQQVTLSCSPISGHRSVSWYQQTPGQGLQFLFEYFSETQRNKGNFPGRFSGRQFSNSRSEMNVSTLELGDSALYLCASSLEGALGELFFGEGSRLTVL.